A single sample gave rise to the 15 T cell receptor beta chains below, sequenced in a study of shared clonotypes between healthy human individuals (TCRdb year 2020). Libraries were prepared through the immunoSEQ multiplex PCR assay. In TCRdb, the immuneACCESS table is reduced to in-frame sequences with V and J assigned. These tables do not hold every clone; where another copy was compared, an unresolved V gene accounts for under half, and the others remain unexplained. In all, the sample holds over a million clones, and approximately 78% of those were seen once. Clones ranked in the top ten supply 0.61% of the sample. Specimen: memory CD4+ T cells from PBMCs. Sample cell subset or site, as interpreted from the label and publication: CD45RA-negative fraction. These receptors all stem from a man younger than 35 in good health. Some clones in this sample may be carry-over from other donors' samples.

A few counts support this clone. The chain has TRBV6-1 and TRBJ1-1; 8 bases map to TRBD1. The CDR3 covers 13 residues. V lost 6 bases, J lost 8 bases, and 8 bases stayed unmatched. CDR1 and CDR2 from the germline V gene are MNHNS and SASEGT. The CDR3 coding sequence is TGTGCCAGCAGAGATTTCGGACAGGGCGAAGCTTTCTTT. Its protein is CASRDFGQGEAFF.

In this sample, this clone turned up once. The chain links TRBV6-5 to TRBJ2-1; D gene uncertain. V was cut by 0 bases and J by 3 bases, with 6 bases left in between. This CDR3 contains 14 residues. Germline CDR1 reads MNHEY; CDR2 reads SVGAGI. The CDR3 reads CASSYSPGYNEQFF. DNA for the CDR3: TGTGCCAGCAGTTACTCTCCAGGCTACAATGAGCAGTTCTTC.

This sequence joins TRBV28 and TRBJ2-7, with D tentatively TRBD1 (5 bases). The CDR3 has 15 residues. V shed 3 bases and J shed 7 bases, with 19 bases lying between them. Germline CDR1 is MDHEN and CDR2 is SYDVKM. CDR3 sequence reads: CASSFRSGFLGEQYF. The CDR3 bases are TGTGCCAGCAGTTTTCGGTCAGGGTTCTTGGGGGAGCAGTACTTC.

This rearrangement joins TRBV18 to TRBJ1-1; D is uncertain. The CDR3 totals 16 residues. Trimming shortened V by 5 bases and J by 3 bases, and 19 bases separated the two germline ends. CDR1 and CDR2 from the germline V gene are KGHSH and LQKENI. CDR3 loop: CASSNSYQMLDTEAFF. CDR3 in DNA: TGTGCCAGCTCAAACTCCTACCAAATGTTGGACACTGAAGCTTTCTTT.

Many counts were recorded for this clone. V usage is TRBV27 and J usage is TRBJ1-4; D is ambiguous. Germline lookup yields CDR1 MNHEY and CDR2 SMNVEV (reference sequence). Deletions cut 2 bases from V and 5 bases from J, with 12 bases between. This CDR3 has 15 residues. The CDR3 reads CASSLGSVNNEKLFF. The CDR3 DNA follows: TGTGCCAGCAGTTTAGGCTCAGTTAACAATGAAAAACTGTTTTTT.

DNA of the CDR3: TGTGCCAACCCGACAGGGATGGGGACCCAGTACTTC. Translated: CANPTGMGTQYF. J is TRBJ2-5 and V is TRBV5-8; 7 bases are a match to TRBD1. The germline V gene encodes CDR1 SGHTS and CDR2 YDEGEE. This CDR3 is 12 amino acids long. V trimming: 9 bases; J trimming: 7 bases; junction bases outside the gene matches: 9.

There are many counts of this clone. The CDR3 sequence: CASSLARNYGYTF. The CDR3 bases are TGTGCCAGCAGCTTAGCCAGGAACTATGGCTACACCTTC. The chain is built from TRBV7-2 and TRBJ1-2; D unresolved. The CDR3 sequence is 13 residues long. V gave up 0 bases and J gave up 2 bases, with 4 bases separating them. The V gene's germline CDR1 is SGHTA and CDR2 FQGNSA.

On this clone: Other DNA sequences from this sample encode an identical CDR3 as well. The V call is TRBV5-1, the J call TRBJ2-7; the match to TRBD2 covers 7 bases. This CDR3 contains 14 residues. From germline, CDR1 is SGHRS and CDR2 YFSETQ. Germline trimming cut 0 bases from V and 3 bases from J; bases unmatched to any gene: 3. This chain's CDR3 is CASSLGGLGYEQYF. Here the CDR3 DNA reads TGCGCCAGCAGCTTGGGAGGACTAGGCTACGAGCAGTACTTC.

The genes are TRBV2 and TRBJ2-7; 8 bases align to TRBD2. CDR1 is SNHLY, CDR2 FYNNEI, per germline. Trimming at V came to 6 bases and at J to 2 bases, leaving 6 bases not matched to a gene. This CDR3 has 14 residues. The CDR3 is CASSPGLGTYEQYF. The CDR3 coding sequence is TGTGCCAGCAGCCCGGGACTAGGGACCTACGAGCAGTACTTC.

The chain recombines TRBV6-6 with TRBJ2-7; D perhaps matches TRBD1 (7 bases). Germline-derived CDR1 and CDR2 are MNHNY and SVGAGI (reference sequence). Trimming took 5 bases from V and 1 from J, leaving 15 bases between them. CDR3 length equals 15 residues. The CDR3 DNA sequence: TGTGCCAGCAGTATCCGACAGGGAGGTTCCTACGAGCAGTACTTC. Amino acids: CASSIRQGGSYEQYF.

J is TRBJ2-7 and V is TRBV5-1; 7 bases are a match to TRBD2. With V trimmed by 0 bases and J by 4 bases, 10 bases remained unmatched. The germline CDR1 and CDR2 sequences are SGHRS and YFSETQ. The CDR3 length is 16 residues. The CDR3 region has the DNA TGCGCCAGCAGCTTGGCCATTGGCGGGAGTTTTTACGAGCAGTACTTC. This codes for CASSLAIGGSFYEQYF. The complete variable domain, with remaining parts taken from reference TRBV5-1 and TRBJ2-7, reads KAGVTQTPRYLIKTRGQQVTLSCSPISGHRSVSWYQQTPGQGLQFLFEYFSETQRNKGNFPGRFSGRQFSNSRSEMNVSTLELGDSALYLCASSLAIGGSFYEQYFGPGTRLTVT.

This chain joins TRBV27 and TRBJ2-7; D perhaps matches TRBD2 (7 bases). CDR1 is MNHEY, CDR2 SMNVEV, per germline (reference sequence). The V and J ends lost 5 bases and 4 bases respectively, with 21 bases between them. The CDR3 spans 16 residues. Here the CDR3 reads CASSPRGGPNFYEQYF. CDR3 DNA sequence: TGTGCCAGCAGTCCAAGGGGGGGACCAAATTTTTACGAGCAGTACTTC.

The chain couples TRBV28 to TRBJ2-3, with D perhaps given as TRBD1 or TRBD2 (6 bases each). CDR3 size: 13 residues. Germline V gene lookup returns CDR1 MDHEN and CDR2 SYDVKM. V lost 2 bases and J 4 bases, leaving 7 bases between the germline ends. The CDR3 sequence is CASSLGGPDTQYF. CDR3 nucleotide sequence: TGTGCCAGCAGTTTAGGGGGGCCAGATACGCAGTATTTT.

This clone was counted a single time. The rearrangement uses TRBV28 and TRBJ1-1; D call uncertain. The germline V gene encodes CDR1 MDHEN and CDR2 SYDVKM. The CDR3 consists of 14 residues. V lost 8 bases, J lost 5 bases, and 18 bases lay in between. The CDR3 loop reads CASPPQREWTEAFF. The CDR3 nucleotides are TGTGCCAGCCCCCCTCAAAGGGAATGGACTGAAGCTTTCTTT. Full variable domain (missing parts from reference TRBV28 and TRBJ1-1): DVKVTQSSRYLVKRTGEKVFLECVQDMDHENMFWYRQDPGLGLRLIYFSYDVKMKEKGDIPEGYSVSREKKERFSLILESASTNQTSMYLCASPPQREWTEAFFGQGTRLTVV.

This clone has just a few counts. The CDR3 region is CASSSTGLAAGELFF. Here the CDR3 DNA reads TGTGCCAGCAGCTCCACTGGACTAGCTGCGGGGGAGCTGTTTTTT. The V gene is TRBV7-9, the J gene TRBJ2-2, with 8 nucleotides matching TRBD2. With V trimmed by 4 bases and J by 8 bases, 9 bases remained unmatched. Germline lookup yields CDR1 SEHNR and CDR2 FQNEAQ (reference sequence). The CDR3 is made up of 15 amino acids.